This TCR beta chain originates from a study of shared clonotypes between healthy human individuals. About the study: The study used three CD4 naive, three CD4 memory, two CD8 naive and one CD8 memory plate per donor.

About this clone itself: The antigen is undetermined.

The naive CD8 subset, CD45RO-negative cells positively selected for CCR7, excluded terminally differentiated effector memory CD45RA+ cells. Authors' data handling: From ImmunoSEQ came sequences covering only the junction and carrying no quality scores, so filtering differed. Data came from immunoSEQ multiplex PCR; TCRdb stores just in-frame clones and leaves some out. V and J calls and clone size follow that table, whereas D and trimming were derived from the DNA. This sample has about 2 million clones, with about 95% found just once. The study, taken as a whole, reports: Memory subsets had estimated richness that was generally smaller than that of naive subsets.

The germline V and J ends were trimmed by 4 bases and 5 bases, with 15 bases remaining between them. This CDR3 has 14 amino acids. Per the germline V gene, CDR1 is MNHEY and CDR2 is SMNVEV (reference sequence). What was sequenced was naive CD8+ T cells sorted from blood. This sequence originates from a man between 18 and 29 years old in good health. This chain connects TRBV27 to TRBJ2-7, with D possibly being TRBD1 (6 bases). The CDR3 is CASSSQTGVHEQYF. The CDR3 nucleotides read TGTGCCAGCAGTTCTCAGACAGGTGTCCACGAGCAGTACTTC.